This paragraph reports one T cell receptor beta chain. The data derive from a study of blood T cell repertoires in COVID-19. On the study more broadly: Samples came from the United States, Italy and Spain, spanning acute and convalescent COVID-19. Sample material is recorded as cDNA or gDNA derived from T cells, B-cell-depleted T cells, or PBMCs.

The CDR3 has 14 residues. With 5 bases clipped from V and 8 bases from J, the junction kept 8 bases outside the gene matches. Germline V gene lookup returns CDR1 SGHAT and CDR2 FQNNGV. Repertoires were generated with immunoSEQ multiplex PCR, while TCRdb's copy carries only in-frame clones and drops some. The sample lists roughly 210,000 clones; around 84% were seen once. Sequenced sample: peripheral blood. This receptor was obtained from an elderly woman with COVID-19, enrolled during active disease. J is TRBJ2-2 and V is TRBV11-2, with TRBD1 matching 7 bases. CDR3 amino acids: CASSRERQGGELFF. The CDR3 DNA reads TGTGCCAGCAGCCGTGAAAGACAGGGAGGGGAGCTGTTTTTT. The full variable domain, its missing parts supplied by reference TRBV11-2 and TRBJ2-2, is EAGVAQSPRYKIIEKRQSVAFWCNPISGHATLYWYQQILGQGPKLLIQFQNNGVVDDSQLPKDRFSAERLKGVDSTLKIQPAKLEDSAVYLCASSRERQGGELFFGEGSRLTVL.